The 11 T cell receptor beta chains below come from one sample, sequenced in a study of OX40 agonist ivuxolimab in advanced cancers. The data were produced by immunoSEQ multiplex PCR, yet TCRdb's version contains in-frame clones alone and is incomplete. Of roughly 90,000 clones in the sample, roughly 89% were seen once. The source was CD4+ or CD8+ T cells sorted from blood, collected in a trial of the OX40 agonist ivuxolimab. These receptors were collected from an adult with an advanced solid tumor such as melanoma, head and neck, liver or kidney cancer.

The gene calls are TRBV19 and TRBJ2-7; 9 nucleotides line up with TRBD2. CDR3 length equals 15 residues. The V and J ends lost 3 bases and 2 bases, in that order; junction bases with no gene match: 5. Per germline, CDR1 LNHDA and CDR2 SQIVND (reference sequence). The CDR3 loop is CASSMIAGATYEQYF. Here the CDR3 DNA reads TGTGCCAGTAGTATGATAGCGGGGGCTACCTACGAGCAGTACTTC.

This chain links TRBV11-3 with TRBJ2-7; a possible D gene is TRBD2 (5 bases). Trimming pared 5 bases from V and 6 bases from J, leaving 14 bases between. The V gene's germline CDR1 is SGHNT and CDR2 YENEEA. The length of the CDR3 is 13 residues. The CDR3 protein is CASSPAAGTEQYF. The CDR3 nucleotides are TGTGCCAGCAGCCCTGCGGCGGGTACCGAGCAGTACTTC.

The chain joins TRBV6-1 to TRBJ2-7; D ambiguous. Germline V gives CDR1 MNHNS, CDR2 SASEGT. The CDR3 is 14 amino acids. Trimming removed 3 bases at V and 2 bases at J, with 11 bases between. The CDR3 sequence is CASSEVGGPYEQYF. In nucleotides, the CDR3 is TGTGCCAGCAGTGAGGTAGGCGGCCCCTACGAGCAGTACTTC.

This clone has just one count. The CDR3 DNA sequence: TGTGCCAGCAGCCAGATCCAAGGGGGGCGCGAAGCTTTCTTT. Protein product: CASSQIQGGREAFF. This chain uses TRBV4-2 with TRBJ1-1; D may be TRBD1 (6 bases). V lost 3 bases and J lost 8, with 16 bases in between. The germline gives CDR1 LGHNA, CDR2 YNFKEQ. This CDR3 is built from 14 residues.

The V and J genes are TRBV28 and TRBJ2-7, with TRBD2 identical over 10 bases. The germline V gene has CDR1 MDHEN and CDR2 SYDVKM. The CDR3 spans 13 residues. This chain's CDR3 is CVVGLAGEGGQYF. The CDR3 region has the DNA TGTGTAGTTGGTCTAGCGGGAGAGGGGGGGCAGTACTTC.

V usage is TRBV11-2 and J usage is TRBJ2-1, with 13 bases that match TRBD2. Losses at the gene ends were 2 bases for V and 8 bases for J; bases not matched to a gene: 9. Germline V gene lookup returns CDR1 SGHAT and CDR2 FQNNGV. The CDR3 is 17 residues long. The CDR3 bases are TGTGCCAGCAGCTTACTTAGGACTAGCGGGAGTCTTTATGAGCAGTTCTTC. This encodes CASSLLRTSGSLYEQFF.

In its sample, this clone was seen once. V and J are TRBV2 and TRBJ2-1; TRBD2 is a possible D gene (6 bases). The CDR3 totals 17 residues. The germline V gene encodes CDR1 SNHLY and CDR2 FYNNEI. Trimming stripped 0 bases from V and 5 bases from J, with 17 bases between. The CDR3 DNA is TGTGCCAGCAGTGAAGCGCTTGGGGGGTACCGGCACAATGAGCAGTTCTTC. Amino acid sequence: CASSEALGGYRHNEQFF.

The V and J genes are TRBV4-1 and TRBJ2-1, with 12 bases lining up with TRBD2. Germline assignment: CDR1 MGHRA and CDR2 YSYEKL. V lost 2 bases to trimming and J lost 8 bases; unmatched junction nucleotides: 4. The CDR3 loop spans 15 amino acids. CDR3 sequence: CASSQRLAGDDEQFF. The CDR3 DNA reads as TGCGCCAGCAGCCAACGACTAGCGGGAGACGATGAGCAGTTCTTC.

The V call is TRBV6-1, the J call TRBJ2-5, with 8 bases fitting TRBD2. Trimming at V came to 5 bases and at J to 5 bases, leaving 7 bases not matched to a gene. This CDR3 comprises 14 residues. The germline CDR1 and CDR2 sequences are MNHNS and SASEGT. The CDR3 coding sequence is TGTGCCAGCAGTACACCCGGGACTAGGGAGACCCAGTACTTC. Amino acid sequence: CASSTPGTRETQYF.

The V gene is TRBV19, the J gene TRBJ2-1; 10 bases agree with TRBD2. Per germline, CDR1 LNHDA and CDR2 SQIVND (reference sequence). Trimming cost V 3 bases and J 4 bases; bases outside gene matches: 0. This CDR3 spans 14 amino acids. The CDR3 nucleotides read TGTGCCAGTAGTATGGGACTAGCGTACAATGAGCAGTTCTTC. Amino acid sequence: CASSMGLAYNEQFF.

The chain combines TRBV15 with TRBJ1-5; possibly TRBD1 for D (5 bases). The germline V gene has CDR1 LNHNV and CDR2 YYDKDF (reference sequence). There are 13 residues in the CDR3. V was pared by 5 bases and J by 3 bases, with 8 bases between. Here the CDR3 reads CATSQGTNQPQHF. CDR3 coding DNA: TGTGCCACCAGCCAGGGAACCAATCAGCCCCAGCATTTT.